This TCR beta chain was captured by sequencing in a study of CD8 T cells in Susac syndrome. RNA in amounts of roughly 0.5 to 1 ug was reverse transcribed with random hexamers. The authors amplified TCR beta CDR3 across 54 Vbeta and 13 Jbeta using immunoSEQ multiplex PCR. TCRdb re-analysed the immunoSEQ multiplex PCR reads in MiXCR, keeping a single row per CDR3 protein. The top ten clones hold approximately 0.18% of a sample with about 300,000 distinct CDR3 sequences, over 75% of them seen once. CD8+ and CD4+ T cells circulating in blood were sequenced for TCR beta. Both CD4+ and CD8+ T cells were negatively isolated, and TEMRA cells underwent FACS enrichment. Study-level findings and limits: TCR sequencing and HLA analysis covered a relatively small number of individuals.

Germline-derived CDR1 and CDR2 are MNHEY and SVGAGI. With 0 bases removed from V and 3 bases from J, the gap between germline ends came to 8 bases. The CDR3 consists of 14 residues. With regard to this clonotype: Its antigen is not known.

The clonotype comes from a human donor with multiple sclerosis. The sequencing input was CD8+ T cells from PBMCs. V usage is TRBV6-5 and J usage is TRBJ2-5; D may be TRBD1 (5 bases). CDR3 in amino acids: CASSYSLGEETQYF. The CDR3 region has the DNA TGTGCCAGCAGTTACTCGCTAGGGGAAGAGACCCAGTACTTC.